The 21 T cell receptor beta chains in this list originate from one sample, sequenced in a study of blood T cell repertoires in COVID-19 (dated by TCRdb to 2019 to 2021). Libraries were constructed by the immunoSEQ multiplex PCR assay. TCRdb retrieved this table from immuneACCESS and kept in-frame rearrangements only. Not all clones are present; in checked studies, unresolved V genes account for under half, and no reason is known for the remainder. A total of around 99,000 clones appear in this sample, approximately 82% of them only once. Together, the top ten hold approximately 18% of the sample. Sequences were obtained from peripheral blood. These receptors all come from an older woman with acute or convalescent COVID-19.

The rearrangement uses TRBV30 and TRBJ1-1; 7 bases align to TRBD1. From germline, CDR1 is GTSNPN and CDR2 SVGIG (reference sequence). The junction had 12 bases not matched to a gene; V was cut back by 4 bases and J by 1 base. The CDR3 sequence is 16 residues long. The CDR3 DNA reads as TGTGCCTGGACCGATCTAACCGGGACAGAGAACACTGAAGCTTTCTTT. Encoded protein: CAWTDLTGTENTEAFF.

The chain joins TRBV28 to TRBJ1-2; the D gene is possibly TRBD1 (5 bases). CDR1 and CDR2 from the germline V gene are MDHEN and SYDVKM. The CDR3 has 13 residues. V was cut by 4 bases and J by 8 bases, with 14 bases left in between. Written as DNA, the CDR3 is TGTGCCAGCAGTTCTTTCCAGGGTTCGGGCTACACCTTC. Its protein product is CASSSFQGSGYTF.

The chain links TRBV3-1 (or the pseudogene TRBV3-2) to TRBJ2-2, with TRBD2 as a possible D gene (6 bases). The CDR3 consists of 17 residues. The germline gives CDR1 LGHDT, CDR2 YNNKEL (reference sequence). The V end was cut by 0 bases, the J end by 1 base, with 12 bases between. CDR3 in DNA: TGTGCCAGCAGCCAAGATATGCCCGGGGGGAACACCGGGGAGCTGTTTTTT. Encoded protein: CASSQDMPGGNTGELFF.

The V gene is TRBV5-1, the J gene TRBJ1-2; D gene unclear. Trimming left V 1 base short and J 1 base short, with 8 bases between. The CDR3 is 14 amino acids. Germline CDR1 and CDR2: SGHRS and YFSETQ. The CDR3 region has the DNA TGCGCCAGCAGCTTGAACATTTTTAACTATGGCTACACCTTC. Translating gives CASSLNIFNYGYTF.

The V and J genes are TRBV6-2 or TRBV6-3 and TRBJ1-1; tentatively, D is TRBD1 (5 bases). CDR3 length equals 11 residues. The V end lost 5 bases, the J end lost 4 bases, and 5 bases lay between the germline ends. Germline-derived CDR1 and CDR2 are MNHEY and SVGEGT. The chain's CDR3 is CASSQGTEAFF. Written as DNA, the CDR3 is TGTGCCAGCAGTCAGGGCACTGAAGCTTTCTTT.

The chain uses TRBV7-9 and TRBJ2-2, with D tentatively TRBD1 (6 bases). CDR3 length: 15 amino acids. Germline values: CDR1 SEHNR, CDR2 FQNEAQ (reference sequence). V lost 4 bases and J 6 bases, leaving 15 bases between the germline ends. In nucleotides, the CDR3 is TGTGCCAGCAGCTCCCGACAGGTTGGGGCCGGGGAGCTGTTTTTT. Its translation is CASSSRQVGAGELFF.

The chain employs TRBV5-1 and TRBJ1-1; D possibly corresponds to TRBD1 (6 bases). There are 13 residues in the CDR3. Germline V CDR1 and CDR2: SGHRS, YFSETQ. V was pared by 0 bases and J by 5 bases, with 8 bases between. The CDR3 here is CASSLAQGTEAFF. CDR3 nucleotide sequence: TGCGCCAGCAGCTTGGCACAGGGAACTGAAGCTTTCTTT. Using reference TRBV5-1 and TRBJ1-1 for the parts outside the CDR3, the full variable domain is KAGVTQTPRYLIKTRGQQVTLSCSPISGHRSVSWYQQTPGQGLQFLFEYFSETQRNKGNFPGRFSGRQFSNSRSEMNVSTLELGDSALYLCASSLAQGTEAFFGQGTRLTVV.

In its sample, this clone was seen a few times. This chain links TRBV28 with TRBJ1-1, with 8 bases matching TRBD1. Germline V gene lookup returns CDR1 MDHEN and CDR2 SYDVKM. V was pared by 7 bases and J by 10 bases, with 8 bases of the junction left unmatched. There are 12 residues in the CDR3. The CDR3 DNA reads TGTGCCAGCACAAACCCGGGGACAGGAGCTTTCTTT. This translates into CASTNPGTGAFF.

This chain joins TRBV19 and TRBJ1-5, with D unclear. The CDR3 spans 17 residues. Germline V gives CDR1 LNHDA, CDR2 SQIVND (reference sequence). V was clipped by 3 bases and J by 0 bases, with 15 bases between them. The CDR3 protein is CASSIQRGIVSNQPQHF. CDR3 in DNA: TGTGCCAGTAGTATTCAACGAGGGATTGTTAGCAATCAGCCCCAGCATTTT.

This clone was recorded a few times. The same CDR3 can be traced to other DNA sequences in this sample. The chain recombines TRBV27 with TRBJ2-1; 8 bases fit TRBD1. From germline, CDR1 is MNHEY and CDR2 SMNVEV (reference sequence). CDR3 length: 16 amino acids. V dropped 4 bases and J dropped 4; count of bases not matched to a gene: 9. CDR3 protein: CASSSSRTGIYNEQFF. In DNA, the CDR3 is TGTGCCAGCAGTTCCTCCCGGACAGGGATATACAATGAGCAGTTCTTC.

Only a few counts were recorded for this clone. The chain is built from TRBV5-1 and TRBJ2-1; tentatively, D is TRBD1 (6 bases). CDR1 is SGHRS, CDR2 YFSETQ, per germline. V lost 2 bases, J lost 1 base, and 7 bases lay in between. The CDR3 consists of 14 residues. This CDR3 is CASSFTGSYNEQFF. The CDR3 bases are TGCGCCAGCAGCTTTACAGGGTCCTACAATGAGCAGTTCTTC.

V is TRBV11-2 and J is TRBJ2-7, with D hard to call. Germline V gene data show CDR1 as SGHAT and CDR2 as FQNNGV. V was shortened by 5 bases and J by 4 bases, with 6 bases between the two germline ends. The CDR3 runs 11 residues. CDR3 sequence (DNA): TGTGCCAGCAGCGCCACATACGAGCAGTACTTC. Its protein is CASSATYEQYF.

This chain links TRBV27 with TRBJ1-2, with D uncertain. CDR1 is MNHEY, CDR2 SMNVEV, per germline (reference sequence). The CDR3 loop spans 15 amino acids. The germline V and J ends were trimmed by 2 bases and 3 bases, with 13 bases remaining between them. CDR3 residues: CASSLTAGWDYGYTF. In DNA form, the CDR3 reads TGTGCCAGCAGTTTAACGGCAGGATGGGACTATGGCTACACCTTC.

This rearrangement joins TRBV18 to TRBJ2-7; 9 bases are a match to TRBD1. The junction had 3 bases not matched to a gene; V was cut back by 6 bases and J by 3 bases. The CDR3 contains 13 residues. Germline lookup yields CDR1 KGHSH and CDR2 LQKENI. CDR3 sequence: CASSGTGNYEQYF. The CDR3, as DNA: TGTGCCAGCTCCGGGACAGGGAACTACGAGCAGTACTTC.

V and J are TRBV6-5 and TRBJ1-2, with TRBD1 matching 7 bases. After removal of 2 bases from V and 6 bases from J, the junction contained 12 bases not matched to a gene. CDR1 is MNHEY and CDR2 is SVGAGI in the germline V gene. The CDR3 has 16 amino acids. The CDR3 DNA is TGTGCCAGCAGTTACGGGGACAGTTCCGTTCCTGATGGCTACACCTTC. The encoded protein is CASSYGDSSVPDGYTF.

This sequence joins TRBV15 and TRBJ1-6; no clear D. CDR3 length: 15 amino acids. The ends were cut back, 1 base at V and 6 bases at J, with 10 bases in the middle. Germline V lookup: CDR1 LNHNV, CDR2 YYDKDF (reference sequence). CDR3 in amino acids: CATSRVLGPNSPLHF. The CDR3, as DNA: TGTGCCACCAGCAGAGTGCTGGGCCCTAATTCACCCCTCCACTTT.

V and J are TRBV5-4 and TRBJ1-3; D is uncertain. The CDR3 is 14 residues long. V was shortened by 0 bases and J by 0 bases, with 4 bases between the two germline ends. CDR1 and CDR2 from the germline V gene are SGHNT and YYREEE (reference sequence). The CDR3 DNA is TGTGCCAGCAGCTTGGACAGCTCTGGAAACACCATATATTTT. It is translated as CASSLDSSGNTIYF.

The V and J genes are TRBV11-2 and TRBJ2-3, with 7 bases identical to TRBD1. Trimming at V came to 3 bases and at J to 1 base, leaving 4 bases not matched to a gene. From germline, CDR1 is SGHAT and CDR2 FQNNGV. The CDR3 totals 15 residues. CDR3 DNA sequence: TGTGCCAGCAGCTTCGGTACAGGGGGCACAGATACGCAGTATTTT. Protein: CASSFGTGGTDTQYF.

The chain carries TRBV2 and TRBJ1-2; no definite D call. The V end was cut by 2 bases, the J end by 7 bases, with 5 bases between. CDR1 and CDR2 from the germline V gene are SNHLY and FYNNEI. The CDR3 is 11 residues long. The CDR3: CASSEWAGYTF. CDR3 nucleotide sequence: TGTGCCAGCAGTGAATGGGCTGGCTACACCTTC. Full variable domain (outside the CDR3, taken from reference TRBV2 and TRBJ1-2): EPEVTQTPSHQVTQMGQEVILRCVPISNHLYFYWYRQILGQKVEFLVSFYNNEISEKSEIFDDQFSVERPDGSNFTLKIRSTKLEDSAMYFCASSEWAGYTFGSGTRLTVV.

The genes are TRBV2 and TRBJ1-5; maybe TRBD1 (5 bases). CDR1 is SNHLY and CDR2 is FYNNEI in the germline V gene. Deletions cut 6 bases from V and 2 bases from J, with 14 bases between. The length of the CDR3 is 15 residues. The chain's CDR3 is CASSPSKGGNQPQHF. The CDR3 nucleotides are TGTGCCAGCAGCCCGAGCAAAGGGGGCAATCAGCCCCAGCATTTT.

DNA for the CDR3: TGCGCCAGCAGCCCACTAGCGGGAGGCCAACGCCATACGCAGTATTTT. It codes for CASSPLAGGQRHTQYF. This chain uses TRBV4-3 with TRBJ2-3; 12 bases fit TRBD2. The V gene end was trimmed by 4 bases and the J gene end by 7 bases; junction bases not matched to a gene: 9. Germline-derived CDR1 and CDR2 are LGHNA and YSLEER. This CDR3 is 16 amino acids long.